A single sample is the source of the 25 T cell receptor beta chains below, sequenced in a study of T cells expressing NK-cell markers. TCRdb re-analyzed the 5' RACE reads; it lists each CDR3 protein once, without DNA. The listing contains some 16,000 distinct CDR3 sequences. The sequenced sample consisted of blood T cells: a sorted CD56 or NKG2C T cell subset, CD4+ or CD8+ T cells, or bulk PBMC T cells (not recorded which). Receptor source: a man between 18 and 69 years old in good health.

The chain couples TRBV12-3 or TRBV12-4 to TRBJ1-4; TCRdb names TRBD1, which stays unverified in the absence of DNA. The CDR3 has 15 amino acids. This CDR3 is CASTLQGTINEKLFF.

This sequence joins TRBV24-1 and TRBJ1-5; TCRdb reports TRBD1, a call that lacks DNA to check it against. The CDR3 length is 16 residues. Germline CDR1 and CDR2: KGHDR and SFDVKD. This chain's CDR3 is CATSEGGTGAYQPQHF.

The genes are TRBV20-1 and TRBJ2-3; TCRdb designates TRBD1, a call that cannot be tested without DNA. This CDR3 comprises 15 residues. Germline CDR1 DFQATT, CDR2 SNEGSKA (reference sequence). This CDR3 is CSDTTAQGRTDTQYF.

This sequence joins TRBV5-1 and TRBJ1-4; no DNA is available, so the TRBD1 call from TCRdb remains unchecked. Germline CDR1 SGHRS, CDR2 YFSETQ. The CDR3 extends over 15 amino acids. CDR3 sequence: CASSKTGQTNEKLFF.

The chain carries TRBV7-9 and TRBJ2-1; TCRdb gives TRBD1 as the D gene, but with no DNA this cannot be confirmed. This CDR3 spans 14 amino acids. CDR1 is SEHNR, CDR2 FQNEAQ, per germline (reference sequence). This CDR3 is CASSLGDRDHEQFF.

The rearrangement links TRBV5-5 to TRBJ2-6; TCRdb gives TRBD2 as the D gene, but with no DNA this cannot be confirmed. Germline V gene lookup returns CDR1 SGHKS and CDR2 YYEKEE (reference sequence). This CDR3 spans 18 amino acids. CDR3 region: CASSLAVAGGPGANVLTF.

V usage is TRBV7-3 and J usage is TRBJ2-7; TCRdb gives TRBD2 as the D gene, but with no DNA this cannot be confirmed. Per the germline V gene, CDR1 is SGHTA and CDR2 is FQGTGA. The CDR3 runs to 16 residues. CDR3 region: CASSLRAGGPAYEQYF.

The genes are TRBV5-5 and TRBJ2-3; TCRdb selects TRBD2, and the lack of DNA leaves this call unchecked. CDR3 length: 14 amino acids. Germline-derived CDR1 and CDR2 are SGHKS and YYEKEE (reference sequence). CDR3 loop: CASSLGAGRDTQYF.

This chain uses TRBV5-6 with TRBJ1-1. The V gene's germline CDR1 is SGHDT and CDR2 YYEEEE. The CDR3 spans 13 residues. This chain's CDR3 is CASSLVGSAEAFF.

The chain links TRBV27 to TRBJ2-7; TCRdb's assignment of TRBD2 cannot be checked, as there is no DNA. Germline values: CDR1 MNHEY, CDR2 SMNVEV (reference sequence). The CDR3 consists of 14 residues. CDR3 residues: CASSLTSGYYEQYF.

The chain uses TRBV7-6 and TRBJ2-7; TCRdb designates TRBD1, a call that cannot be tested without DNA. Germline V gene sequence: CDR1 SGHVS, CDR2 FNYEAQ. The CDR3 is 17 residues long. The chain's CDR3 is CASSPQIQGSAVNEQYF.

This rearrangement joins TRBV7-2 to TRBJ2-3; checking the TCRdb D call of TRBD1 is not possible without DNA. The CDR3 loop spans 13 amino acids. Germline V gives CDR1 SGHTA, CDR2 FQGNSA. This CDR3 reads CASSAGQGDTQYF.

The gene calls are TRBV4-2 and TRBJ1-5; TCRdb's D call of TRBD1 is untestable without DNA. CDR1 and CDR2 (germline): LGHNA, YNFKEQ. This CDR3 is 16 amino acids long. CDR3 loop: CASSQDPTGANQPQHF.

This sequence joins TRBV5-1 and TRBJ2-1; TCRdb proposes TRBD2, but this gene call is untestable without DNA. Germline CDR1 is SGHRS and CDR2 is YFSETQ. This CDR3 has 15 residues. The CDR3 protein is CASSLGREGLDEQFF.

The chain is built from TRBV6-5 and TRBJ1-4. The CDR3 sequence is 14 residues long. The germline gives CDR1 MNHEY, CDR2 SVGAGI. This CDR3 reads CASSYLQFNEKLFF.

The V call is TRBV5-1, the J call TRBJ2-4; TCRdb designates TRBD1, a call that cannot be tested without DNA. The CDR3 runs to 15 residues. The germline CDR1 and CDR2 sequences are SGHRS and YFSETQ. This CDR3 is CASSLGGANKNIQYF.

V usage is TRBV7-8 and J usage is TRBJ1-2; the TCRdb D gene call, TRBD1, has no DNA to confirm it. Germline V gene data show CDR1 as SGHVS and CDR2 as FQNEAQ. This CDR3 spans 15 amino acids. The CDR3 sequence: CASSLVPGSVYGYTF.

The V and J genes are TRBV12-3 or TRBV12-4 and TRBJ2-5; TCRdb's D call of TRBD1 is untestable without DNA. This CDR3 spans 13 amino acids. CDR3: CASSLRQGATQYF.

The chain links TRBV3-1 to TRBJ1-1. The CDR3 consists of 14 residues. Looked up from germline, CDR1 is LGHDT and CDR2 is YNNKEL (reference sequence). CDR3 amino acids: CASSQGSKGTEAFF.

This chain links TRBV12-3 or TRBV12-4 with TRBJ1-1. This CDR3 region has 13 residues. This CDR3 reads CASSWAEETEAFF.

The chain joins TRBV3-1 to TRBJ2-3; the TRBD1 assignment by TCRdb is unverifiable without DNA. Germline values: CDR1 LGHDT, CDR2 YNNKEL (reference sequence). The CDR3 totals 17 residues. The CDR3 region is CASSQEGTETYTDTQYF.

The rearrangement links TRBV12-3 or TRBV12-4 to TRBJ2-1; no DNA is available, so the TRBD2 call from TCRdb remains unchecked. CDR3 length equals 15 residues. The CDR3 is CASKGGRGSYNEQFF.

J is TRBJ1-2 and V is TRBV7-9; absent DNA, TCRdb's TRBD1 call cannot be checked. CDR3 size: 14 residues. Germline V CDR1 and CDR2: SEHNR, FQNEAQ (reference sequence). CDR3: CASSESGTGDGYTF.

The chain has TRBV3-1 and TRBJ2-1. From germline, CDR1 is LGHDT and CDR2 YNNKEL (reference sequence). This CDR3 contains 15 residues. The CDR3 region is CASSPTGGPYNEQFF.

The V and J genes are TRBV20-1 and TRBJ2-7; without DNA, the TCRdb call of TRBD1 cannot be checked. Germline CDR1 DFQATT, CDR2 SNEGSKA (reference sequence). The CDR3 extends over 16 amino acids. CDR3 in amino acids: CSARAPRDRAIYEQYF.